These 28 T cell receptor beta chains were all obtained from the same sample, sequenced in a study of CD8+ T cells in alopecia areata. cDNA serving as the sequencing template came from extracted, reverse transcribed RNA. Here immunoSEQ multiplex PCR was the method, and the copy in TCRdb shows in-frame clones only, minus some. The sample has more than 95,000 clones, roughly 63% seen once. Stated treatment: oral pan-JAK inhibitor, 5-10 mg twice daily. Sequenced here: CD8+ T cells sorted from blood, sampled at week 4, from a patient treated with tofacitinib. These receptors came from a human donor with alopecia areata.

This sequence joins TRBV30 and TRBJ1-2; D call uncertain. The germline CDR1 and CDR2 sequences are GTSNPN and SVGIG (reference sequence). The CDR3 spans 10 residues. CDR3 DNA: TGTGCTGTTTTAGGGAATGGCTACACCTTC. Protein product: CAVLGNGYTF.

Only a few counts were recorded for this clone. The chain carries TRBV4-3 and TRBJ2-5; possible D gene TRBD2, 6 bases. Germline V lookup: CDR1 LGHNA, CDR2 YSLEER. Trimming stripped 4 bases from V and 2 bases from J, with 11 bases between. The CDR3 is made up of 14 amino acids. The CDR3 protein is CASSPTRGQETQYF. For the CDR3, the DNA is TGCGCCAGCAGCCCGACTAGAGGGCAAGAGACCCAGTACTTC.

The V gene is TRBV29-1, the J gene TRBJ2-5; D unresolved. The CDR3 is made up of 10 amino acids. V was shortened by 2 bases and J by 5 bases, with 3 bases between the two germline ends. Germline V gene data show CDR1 as SQVTM and CDR2 as ANQGSEA. CDR3 sequence: CSVEHETQYF. The DNA of the CDR3 is TGCAGCGTTGAACATGAGACCCAGTACTTC.

J is TRBJ2-7 and V is TRBV4-3; D is possibly TRBD1 (5 bases). V was shortened by 1 base and J by 0 bases, with 10 bases between the two germline ends. Per germline, CDR1 LGHNA and CDR2 YSLEER. This CDR3 spans 15 amino acids. CDR3 sequence reads: CASSQGQISSYEQYF. Here the CDR3 DNA reads TGCGCCAGCAGCCAAGGACAGATTAGCTCCTACGAGCAGTACTTC.

This chain connects TRBV11-2 to TRBJ2-5; tentative D call: TRBD2 (7 bases). The germline CDR1 and CDR2 sequences are SGHAT and FQNNGV. The CDR3 contains 16 residues. V lost 5 bases, J lost 4 bases, and 20 bases lay in between. CDR3 amino acids: CASSPRGRVGAETQYF. The CDR3 DNA reads as TGTGCCAGCAGCCCGCGGGGGCGGGTGGGGGCAGAGACCCAGTACTTC. Together with reference TRBV11-2 and TRBJ2-5, the CDR3 gives the full variable domain: EAGVAQSPRYKIIEKRQSVAFWCNPISGHATLYWYQQILGQGPKLLIQFQNNGVVDDSQLPKDRFSAERLKGVDSTLKIQPAKLEDSAVYLCASSPRGRVGAETQYFGPGTRLLVL.

The chain has TRBV4-1 and TRBJ1-6; D is ambiguous. The germline CDR1 and CDR2 sequences are MGHRA and YSYEKL. The CDR3 extends over 12 amino acids. V lost 3 bases and J lost 8, with 5 bases in between. CDR3 amino acids: CASSQGDSPLHF. The CDR3 DNA reads as TGCGCCAGCAGCCAGGGAGATTCACCCCTCCACTTT.

This clone was recorded a few times. The same CDR3 can be traced to other DNA sequences in this sample. The rearrangement uses TRBV7-8 and TRBJ2-5, with no clear D. V lost 4 bases and J 4 bases, leaving 4 bases between the germline ends. The CDR3 spans 11 residues. The germline gives CDR1 SGHVS, CDR2 FQNEAQ. The CDR3 coding sequence is TGTGCCAGCAGCTCAAGAGAGACCCAGTACTTC. Amino acids: CASSSRETQYF.

V and J are TRBV30 and TRBJ1-2; TRBD1 matches at 7 bases. The CDR3 extends over 13 amino acids. Germline V lookup: CDR1 GTSNPN, CDR2 SVGIG (reference sequence). J lost 6 bases, V lost 5 bases, and 9 bases had no gene match. CDR3 residues: CAWHRGRVNGYTF. The CDR3 nucleotides read TGTGCCTGGCACAGGGGTAGGGTTAATGGCTACACCTTC.

The chain recombines TRBV30 with TRBJ2-7, with D tentatively TRBD2 (6 bases). This CDR3 region has 12 residues. Germline loops: CDR1 GTSNPN, CDR2 SVGIG (reference sequence). The CDR3 coding sequence is TGTTCCCTGGCAGGGCTTCGGGGGGAGCAGTACTTC. Protein product: CSLAGLRGEQYF.

This chain joins TRBV29-1 and TRBJ2-7; no reliable D call. The germline V gene has CDR1 SQVTM and CDR2 ANQGSEA. The V gene lost 7 bases and the J gene lost 4 bases, with 17 bases spanning the gap. CDR3 length equals 13 residues. The chain's CDR3 is CSAIGPDGYEQYF. DNA for the CDR3: TGCAGCGCCATCGGGCCCGACGGGTACGAGCAGTACTTC.

This clone was seen a handful of times. The genes are TRBV4-3 and TRBJ2-1; tentative D call: TRBD2 (6 bases). There are 19 residues in the CDR3. Deletions cut 0 bases from V and 0 bases from J, with 18 bases between. Germline V lookup: CDR1 LGHNA, CDR2 YSLEER. The CDR3 loop is CASSQDLNVGGDSYNEQFF. The CDR3 region has the DNA TGCGCCAGCAGCCAAGATCTAAACGTCGGAGGGGACTCCTACAATGAGCAGTTCTTC.

The CDR3 here is CAWTLGGLDTIYF. DNA of the CDR3: TGTGCCTGGACCCTGGGGGGTCTGGACACCATATATTTT. The V call is TRBV30, the J call TRBJ1-3; D may be TRBD1 (5 bases). The V end lost 4 bases, the J end lost 8 bases, and 15 bases lay between the germline ends. Germline CDR1 GTSNPN, CDR2 SVGIG (reference sequence). The CDR3 runs to 13 residues. The complete variable domain, with remaining parts taken from reference TRBV30 and TRBJ1-3, reads SQTIHQWPATLVQPVGSPLSLECTVEGTSNPNLYWYRQAAGRGLQLLFYSVGIGQISSEVPQNLSASRPQDRQFILSSKKLLLSDSGFYLCAWTLGGLDTIYFGEGSWLTVV.

The chain joins TRBV29-1 to TRBJ1-2; D possibly corresponds to TRBD1 (5 bases). Germline V gene lookup returns CDR1 SQVTM and CDR2 ANQGSEA. This CDR3 region has 13 residues. Trimming stripped 7 bases from V and 8 bases from J, with 20 bases between. The CDR3 DNA reads TGCAGCGGCCGGGACCTCGACGGAGGCGGCTACACCTTC. The encoded protein is CSGRDLDGGGYTF.

The gene calls are TRBV30 and TRBJ2-1; D perhaps matches TRBD2 (7 bases). This CDR3 has 14 residues. The V gene lost 5 bases and the J gene lost 5 bases, with 16 bases spanning the gap. Germline CDR1 and CDR2: GTSNPN and SVGIG (reference sequence). The CDR3 reads CAWDLGGGDNEQFF. As DNA, the CDR3 is TGTGCCTGGGACTTAGGGGGAGGGGACAATGAGCAGTTCTTC.

With respect to this clone: The same CDR3 arises from other DNA sequences in this sample as well. The J gene is TRBJ2-2, the V gene TRBV30; tentative D call: TRBD1 (5 bases). Germline loops: CDR1 GTSNPN, CDR2 SVGIG (reference sequence). The V gene lost 0 bases and the J gene lost 4 bases, with 6 bases spanning the gap. The CDR3 has 13 residues. CDR3 coding DNA: TGTGCCTGGAGTGTAACAGGCACCGGGGAGCTGTTTTTT. Its translation is CAWSVTGTGELFF.

This clone was counted between two and nine times. The chain has TRBV7-9 and TRBJ2-3; D perhaps matches TRBD1 (6 bases). With 11 bases removed from V and 1 base from J, the gap between germline ends came to 13 bases. Germline loops: CDR1 SEHNR, CDR2 FQNEAQ (reference sequence). This CDR3 region has 13 residues. CDR3 sequence reads: CAVPQGRTDTQYF. CDR3 nucleotides: TGTGCCGTCCCGCAGGGGCGCACAGATACGCAGTATTTT.

The genes are TRBV5-1 and TRBJ1-1; a weak D match, TRBD1 (5 bases). Germline V gene sequence: CDR1 SGHRS, CDR2 YFSETQ. The CDR3 loop spans 15 amino acids. Trimming removed 1 base from V and 3 bases from J, with 13 bases in between. The chain's CDR3 is CASSLTDLGDTEAFF. For the CDR3, the DNA is TGCGCCAGCAGCTTGACAGACCTAGGGGACACTGAAGCTTTCTTT.

The chain recombines TRBV30 with TRBJ2-2; TRBD1 aligns across 9 bases. Germline loops: CDR1 GTSNPN, CDR2 SVGIG (reference sequence). The J segment lost 3 bases and the V segment lost 1 base, leaving 3 bases of the junction unmatched. The CDR3 consists of 15 residues. The CDR3 coding sequence is TGTGCCTGGAGTGGGGGACAGGGTGACACCGGGGAGCTGTTTTTT. Residues: CAWSGGQGDTGELFF.

The J gene is TRBJ2-4, the V gene TRBV19, with D possibly TRBD2 on 6 matching bases. Per germline, CDR1 LNHDA and CDR2 SQIVND (reference sequence). The CDR3 length is 14 residues. V lost 5 bases to trimming and J lost 0 bases, with 8 bases between them. Written as DNA, the CDR3 is TGTGCCAGTAGTTCGGGGGTAGCCAAAAACATTCAGTACTTC. Its translation: CASSSGVAKNIQYF. Complete variable domain (other parts from reference TRBV19 and TRBJ2-4): DGGITQSPKYLFRKEGQNVTLSCEQNLNHDAMYWYRQDPGQGLRLIYYSQIVNDFQKGDIAEGYSVSREKKESFPLTVTSAQKNPTAFYLCASSSGVAKNIQYFGAGTRLSVL.

The chain recombines TRBV2 with TRBJ2-1; D gene unclear. There are 15 residues in the CDR3. The V end was cut by 3 bases, the J end by 0 bases, with 9 bases between. The germline V gene has CDR1 SNHLY and CDR2 FYNNEI. The CDR3 reads CASSDGQSSYNEQFF. The DNA for the CDR3 is TGTGCCAGCAGTGATGGGCAGAGCTCCTACAATGAGCAGTTCTTC.

This sequence joins TRBV7-9 and TRBJ1-2; D is perhaps TRBD1 (6 bases). Germline V gives CDR1 SEHNR, CDR2 FQNEAQ (reference sequence). The CDR3 spans 13 residues. V lost 5 bases and J lost 8, with 15 bases in between. CDR3 in DNA: TGTGCCAGCAGCCCGGGGGCAGCGTGGGGCTACACCTTC. Encoded protein: CASSPGAAWGYTF.

The chain employs TRBV7-9 and TRBJ2-7; D assignment may be TRBD1 or TRBD2 (5 bases each). Trimming took off 5 bases at V and 2 bases at J, with 16 bases between the two ends. CDR1 and CDR2 (germline): SEHNR, FQNEAQ (reference sequence). This CDR3 comprises 15 residues. CDR3 residues: CASSPRDDNPYEQYF. CDR3 DNA: TGTGCCAGCAGCCCCAGGGACGACAACCCCTACGAGCAGTACTTC.

This clone was seen a few times. The chain uses TRBV7-2 and TRBJ1-2; 7 bases match TRBD1. The CDR3 contains 15 residues. The trim removed 5 bases at V and 4 bases at J, leaving 10 bases unmatched. Germline V gene lookup returns CDR1 SGHTA and CDR2 FQGNSA. CDR3 loop: CASSPEGQLLYGYTF. CDR3 nucleotides: TGTGCCAGCAGCCCCGAGGGACAGCTACTCTATGGCTACACCTTC.

The V call is TRBV15, the J call TRBJ2-6; D is unresolved. Germline lookup yields CDR1 LNHNV and CDR2 YYDKDF (reference sequence). With 6 bases removed from V and 1 base from J, the gap between germline ends came to 10 bases. There are 15 residues in the CDR3. The CDR3 here is CATRPDGSGANVLTF. The CDR3 nucleotides read TGTGCCACCAGGCCGGACGGGTCTGGGGCCAACGTCCTGACTTTC.

This sequence joins TRBV29-1 and TRBJ1-3, with TRBD1 identical over 11 bases. Germline loops: CDR1 SQVTM, CDR2 ANQGSEA. Trimming at V came to 4 bases and at J to 0 bases, leaving 5 bases not matched to a gene. This CDR3 has 16 amino acids. CDR3 nucleotides: TGCAGCGTTGGGGAAGGGACAGGGGGCTCTGGAAACACCATATATTTT. Its translation is CSVGEGTGGSGNTIYF.

V gene TRBV25-1 combines with J gene TRBJ2-7; the D gene is possibly TRBD1 (6 bases). Trimming cost V 4 bases and J 0 bases, with 7 bases left between them. CDR3 size: 13 residues. CDR1 is MGHDK, CDR2 SYGVNS, per germline. The CDR3 sequence: CASSGRGSYEQYF. The CDR3 coding sequence is TGTGCCAGCAGTGGCAGGGGCTCCTACGAGCAGTACTTC.

In this sample, this clone turned up a few times. The rearrangement links TRBV7-9 to TRBJ2-5; a possible D gene is TRBD1 (6 bases). This CDR3 has 13 residues. V dropped 5 bases and J dropped 0 bases, with 7 bases sitting between them. CDR1 SEHNR and CDR2 FQNEAQ come from the germline V gene (reference sequence). CDR3 coding DNA: TGTGCCAGCAGCCGGGACAACCAAGAGACCCAGTACTTC. It is translated as CASSRDNQETQYF.

About this clone: In the same sample, other DNA sequences code for this CDR3. The V call is TRBV29-1, the J call TRBJ2-7; 10 bases map to TRBD1. Unmatched junction bases numbered 3, after V lost 6 bases and J lost 7 bases. The germline V gene has CDR1 SQVTM and CDR2 ANQGSEA. This CDR3 has 11 amino acids. The CDR3, as DNA: TGCAGCGTCGGACAGGGGGGAGAGCAGTACTTC. It codes for CSVGQGGEQYF.